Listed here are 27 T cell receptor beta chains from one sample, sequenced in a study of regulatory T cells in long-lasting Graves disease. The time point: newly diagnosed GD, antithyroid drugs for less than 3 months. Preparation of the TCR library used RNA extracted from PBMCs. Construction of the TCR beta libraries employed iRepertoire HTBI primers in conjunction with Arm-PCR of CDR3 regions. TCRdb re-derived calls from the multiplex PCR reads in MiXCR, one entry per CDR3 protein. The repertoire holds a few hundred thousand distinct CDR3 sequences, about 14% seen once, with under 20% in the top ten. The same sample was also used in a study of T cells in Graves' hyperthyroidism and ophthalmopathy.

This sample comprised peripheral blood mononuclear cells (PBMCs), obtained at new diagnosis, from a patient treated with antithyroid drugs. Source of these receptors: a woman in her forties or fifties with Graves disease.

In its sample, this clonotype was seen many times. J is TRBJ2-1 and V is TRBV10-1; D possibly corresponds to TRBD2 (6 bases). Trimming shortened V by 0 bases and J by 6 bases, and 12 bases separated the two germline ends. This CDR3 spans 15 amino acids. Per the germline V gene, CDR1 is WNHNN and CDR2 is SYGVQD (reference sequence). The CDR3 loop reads CASSESSLASNEQFF. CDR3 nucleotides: TGCGCCAGCAGTGAGTCGAGTCTAGCGAGCAATGAGCAGTTCTTC.

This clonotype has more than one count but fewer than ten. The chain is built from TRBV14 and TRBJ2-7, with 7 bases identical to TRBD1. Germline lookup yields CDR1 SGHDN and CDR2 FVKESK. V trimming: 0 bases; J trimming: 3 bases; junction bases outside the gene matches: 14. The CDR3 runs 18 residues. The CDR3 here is CASSQESLGVRGSYEQYF. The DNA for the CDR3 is TGTGCCAGCAGCCAAGAGAGTCTGGGGGTCAGGGGGAGCTACGAGCAGTACTTC.

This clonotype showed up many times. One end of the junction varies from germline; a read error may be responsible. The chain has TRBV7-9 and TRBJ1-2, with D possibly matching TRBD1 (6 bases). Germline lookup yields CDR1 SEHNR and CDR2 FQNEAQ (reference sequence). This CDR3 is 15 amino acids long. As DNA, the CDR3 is TGTGCCAGCAGCAAGGCAGGACAGCCTAAGTATGGCTACACCTTC. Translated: CASSKAGQPKYGYTF.

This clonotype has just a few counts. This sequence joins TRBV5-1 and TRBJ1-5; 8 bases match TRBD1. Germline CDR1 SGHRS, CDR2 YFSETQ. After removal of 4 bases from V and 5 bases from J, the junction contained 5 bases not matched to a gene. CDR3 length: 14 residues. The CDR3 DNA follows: TGCGCCAGCAGCCTGGGACAGGAAGATCAGCCCCAGCATTTT. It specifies CASSLGQEDQPQHF.

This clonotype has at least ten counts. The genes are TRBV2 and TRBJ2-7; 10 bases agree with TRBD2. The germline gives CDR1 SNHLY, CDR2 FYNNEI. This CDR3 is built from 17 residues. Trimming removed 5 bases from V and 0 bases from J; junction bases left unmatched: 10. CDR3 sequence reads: CASSPLRAGGRSYEQYF. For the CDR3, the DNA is TGTGCCAGCAGTCCCCTCCGAGCGGGAGGGCGCTCCTACGAGCAGTACTTC.

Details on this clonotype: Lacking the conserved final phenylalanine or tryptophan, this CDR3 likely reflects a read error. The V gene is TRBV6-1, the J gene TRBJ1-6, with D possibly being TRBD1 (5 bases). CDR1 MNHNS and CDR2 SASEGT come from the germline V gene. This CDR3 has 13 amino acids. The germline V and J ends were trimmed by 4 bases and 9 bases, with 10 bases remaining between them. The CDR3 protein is CASSGREGSPLHL. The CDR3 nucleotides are TGTGCCAGCAGTGGCAGGGAAGGTTCACCCCTCCACTTA.

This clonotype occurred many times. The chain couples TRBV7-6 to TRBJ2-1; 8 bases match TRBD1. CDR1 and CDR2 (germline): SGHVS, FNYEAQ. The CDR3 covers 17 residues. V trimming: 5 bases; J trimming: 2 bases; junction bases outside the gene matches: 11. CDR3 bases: TGTGCCAGCAGCCCTTATCCCGGGACAGGAACCTACAATGAGCAGTTCTTC. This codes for CASSPYPGTGTYNEQFF.

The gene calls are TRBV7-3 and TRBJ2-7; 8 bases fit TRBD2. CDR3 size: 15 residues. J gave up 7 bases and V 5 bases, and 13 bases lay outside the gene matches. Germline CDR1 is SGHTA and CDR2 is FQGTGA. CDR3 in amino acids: CASSLGVAGLTEQYF. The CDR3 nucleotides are TGTGCCAGCAGCCTCGGGGTAGCGGGACTTACAGAGCAGTACTTC.

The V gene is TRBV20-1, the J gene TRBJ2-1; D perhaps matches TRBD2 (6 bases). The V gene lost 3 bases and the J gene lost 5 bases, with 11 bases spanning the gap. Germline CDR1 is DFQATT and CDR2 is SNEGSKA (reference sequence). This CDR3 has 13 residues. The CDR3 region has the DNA TGCAGTGCTAGCGGGGAGGCCGACAATGAGCAGTTCTTC. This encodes CSASGEADNEQFF.

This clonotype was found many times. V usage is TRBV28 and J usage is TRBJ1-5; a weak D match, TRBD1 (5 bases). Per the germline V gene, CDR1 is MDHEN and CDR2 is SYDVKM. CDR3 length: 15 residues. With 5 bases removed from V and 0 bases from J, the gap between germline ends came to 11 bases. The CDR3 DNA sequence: TGTGCCAGCAGTCGACAGACGTATAGCAATCAGCCCCAGCATTTT. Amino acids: CASSRQTYSNQPQHF.

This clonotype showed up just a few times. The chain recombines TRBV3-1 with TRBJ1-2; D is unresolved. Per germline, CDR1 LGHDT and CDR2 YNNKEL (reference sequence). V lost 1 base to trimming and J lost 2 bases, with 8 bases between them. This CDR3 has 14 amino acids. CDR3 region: CASSQVGSNYGYTF. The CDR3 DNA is TGTGCCAGCAGCCAAGTTGGGAGCAACTATGGCTACACCTTC.

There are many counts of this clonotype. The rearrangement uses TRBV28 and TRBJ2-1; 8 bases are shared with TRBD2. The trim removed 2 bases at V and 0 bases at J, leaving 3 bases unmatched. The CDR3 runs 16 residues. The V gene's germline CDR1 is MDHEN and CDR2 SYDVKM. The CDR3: CASSLPGRGSYNEQFF. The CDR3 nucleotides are TGTGCCAGCAGTTTACCCGGGAGGGGCTCCTACAATGAGCAGTTCTTC.

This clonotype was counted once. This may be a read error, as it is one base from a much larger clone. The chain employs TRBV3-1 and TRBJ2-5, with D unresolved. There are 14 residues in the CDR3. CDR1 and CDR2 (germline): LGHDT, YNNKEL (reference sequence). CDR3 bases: TGTGCCAGCAGCCATAACGACCTTAGGTGGACCCATTACTTC. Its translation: CASSHNDLRWTHYF.

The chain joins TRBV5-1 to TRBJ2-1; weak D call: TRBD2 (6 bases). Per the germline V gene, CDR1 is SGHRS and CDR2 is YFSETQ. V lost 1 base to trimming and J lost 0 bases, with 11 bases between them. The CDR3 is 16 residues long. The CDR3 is CASSLLSSASYNEQFF. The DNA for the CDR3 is TGCGCCAGCAGCTTGCTGTCTAGCGCCTCCTACAATGAGCAGTTCTTC.

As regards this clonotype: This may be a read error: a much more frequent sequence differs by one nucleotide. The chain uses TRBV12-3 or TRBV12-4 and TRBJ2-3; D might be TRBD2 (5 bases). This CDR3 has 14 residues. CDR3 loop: CASSLERNTDTRYF. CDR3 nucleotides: TGTGCCAGCAGTTTAGAGCGGAACACAGATACGCGGTATTTT.

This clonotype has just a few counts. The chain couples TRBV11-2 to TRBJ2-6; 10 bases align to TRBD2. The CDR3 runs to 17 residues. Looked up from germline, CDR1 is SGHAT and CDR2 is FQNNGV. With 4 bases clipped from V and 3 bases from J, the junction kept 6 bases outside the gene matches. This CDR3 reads CASSSGSGRGGANVLTF. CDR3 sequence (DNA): TGTGCCAGCAGCTCGGGAAGCGGGAGGGGTGGGGCCAACGTCCTGACTTTC.

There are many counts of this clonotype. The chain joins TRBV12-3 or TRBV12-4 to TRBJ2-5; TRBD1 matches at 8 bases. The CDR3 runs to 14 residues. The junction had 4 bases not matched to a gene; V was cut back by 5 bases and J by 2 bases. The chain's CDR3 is CASSRTGTQETQYF. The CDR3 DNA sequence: TGTGCCAGCAGTCGGACAGGGACACAAGAGACCCAGTACTTC.

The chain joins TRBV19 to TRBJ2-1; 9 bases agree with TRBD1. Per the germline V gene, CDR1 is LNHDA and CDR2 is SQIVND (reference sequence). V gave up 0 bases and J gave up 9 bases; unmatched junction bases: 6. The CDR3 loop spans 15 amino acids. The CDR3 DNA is TGTGCCAGTAGTATAGATCTGACAGGGGGTGTTGAGCAGTTCTTC. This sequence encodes CASSIDLTGGVEQFF. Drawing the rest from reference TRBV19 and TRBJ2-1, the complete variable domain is DGGITQSPKYLFRKEGQNVTLSCEQNLNHDAMYWYRQDPGQGLRLIYYSQIVNDFQKGDIAEGYSVSREKKESFPLTVTSAQKNPTAFYLCASSIDLTGGVEQFFGPGTRLTVL.

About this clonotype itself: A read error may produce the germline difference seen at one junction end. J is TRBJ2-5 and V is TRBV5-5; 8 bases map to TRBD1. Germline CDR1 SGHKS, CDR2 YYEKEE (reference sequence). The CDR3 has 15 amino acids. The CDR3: CASSLSRGLGETQYF. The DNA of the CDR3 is TGCGCCAGCAGCTTGAGCAGGGGGCTAGGGGAGACCCAGTACTTC. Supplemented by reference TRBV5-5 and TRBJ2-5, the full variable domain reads DAGVTQSPTHLIKTRGQQVTLRCSPISGHKSVSWYQQVLGQGPQFIFQYYEKEERGRGNFPDRFSARQFPNYSSELNVNALLLGDSALYLCASSLSRGLGETQYFGPGTRLLVL.

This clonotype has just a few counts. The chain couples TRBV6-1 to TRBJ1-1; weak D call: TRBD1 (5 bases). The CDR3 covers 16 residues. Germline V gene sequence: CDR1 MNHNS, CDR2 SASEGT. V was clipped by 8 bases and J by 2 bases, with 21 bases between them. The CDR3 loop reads CASYNPGEGSNTEAFF. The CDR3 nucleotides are TGTGCCAGCTATAACCCCGGGGAGGGGTCAAACACTGAAGCTTTCTTT.

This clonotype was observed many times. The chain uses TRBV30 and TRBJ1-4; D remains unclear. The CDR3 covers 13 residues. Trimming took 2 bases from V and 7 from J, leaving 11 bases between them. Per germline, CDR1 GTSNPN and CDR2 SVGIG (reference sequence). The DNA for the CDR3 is TGTGCCTGGAGTCCAGGTGCGGGTGAAAAACTGTTTTTT. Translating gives CAWSPGAGEKLFF.

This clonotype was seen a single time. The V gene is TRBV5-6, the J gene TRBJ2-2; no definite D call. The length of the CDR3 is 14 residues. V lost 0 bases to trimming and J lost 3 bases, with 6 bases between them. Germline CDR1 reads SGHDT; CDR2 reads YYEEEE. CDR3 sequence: CASSLGWYTGELFF. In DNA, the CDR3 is TGTGCCAGCAGCTTGGGGTGGTACACCGGGGAGCTGTTTTTT.

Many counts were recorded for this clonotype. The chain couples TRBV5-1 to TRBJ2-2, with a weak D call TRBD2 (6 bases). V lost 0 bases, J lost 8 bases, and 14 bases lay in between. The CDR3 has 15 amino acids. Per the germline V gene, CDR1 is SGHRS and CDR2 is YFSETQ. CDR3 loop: CASSLDSGDRGELFF. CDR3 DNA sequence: TGCGCCAGCAGCTTGGATAGCGGCGATAGAGGGGAGCTGTTTTTT.

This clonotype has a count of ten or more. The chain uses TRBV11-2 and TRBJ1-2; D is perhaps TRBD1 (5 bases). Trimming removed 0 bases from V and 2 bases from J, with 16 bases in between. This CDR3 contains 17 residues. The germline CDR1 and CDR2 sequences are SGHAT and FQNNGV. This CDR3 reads CASSLDFDSPPNYGYTF. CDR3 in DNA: TGTGCCAGCAGCTTAGATTTTGACAGCCCTCCCAACTATGGCTACACCTTC.

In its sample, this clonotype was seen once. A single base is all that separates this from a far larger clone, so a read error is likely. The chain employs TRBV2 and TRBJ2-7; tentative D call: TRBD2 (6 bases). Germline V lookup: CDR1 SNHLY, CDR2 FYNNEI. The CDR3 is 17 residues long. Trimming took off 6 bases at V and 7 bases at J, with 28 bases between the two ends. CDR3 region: CASRLFGSQSSYNEQYF. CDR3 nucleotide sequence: TGTGCCAGCAGATTGTTCGGGAGCCAGAGCTCCTACAATGAGCAGTACTTC. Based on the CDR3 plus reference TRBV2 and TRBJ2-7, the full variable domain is EPEVTQTPSHQVTQMGQEVILRCVPISNHLYFYWYRQILGQKVEFLVSFYNNEISEKSEIFDDQFSVERPDGSNFTLKIRSTKLEDSAMYFCASRLFGSQSSYNEQYFGPGTRLTVT.

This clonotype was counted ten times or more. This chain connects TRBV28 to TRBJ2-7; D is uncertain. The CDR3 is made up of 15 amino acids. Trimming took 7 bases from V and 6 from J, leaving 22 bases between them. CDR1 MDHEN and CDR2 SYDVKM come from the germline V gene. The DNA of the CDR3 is TGTGCCAGCATTACTGGCGGCGGTAGCCATACCGAGCAGTACTTC. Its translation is CASITGGGSHTEQYF.

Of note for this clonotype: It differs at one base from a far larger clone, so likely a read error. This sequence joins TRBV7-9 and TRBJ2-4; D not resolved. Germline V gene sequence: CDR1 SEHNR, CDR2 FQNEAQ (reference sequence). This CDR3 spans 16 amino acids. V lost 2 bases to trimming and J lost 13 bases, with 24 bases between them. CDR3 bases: TGTGCCAGCAGCTTACTTTCTGGTGACTCCTACAATGAGCAGTACTTC. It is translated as CASSLLSGDSYNEQYF.